This T cell receptor (beta chain) appears in the sequencing data of a study of CD4 T cells in lung cancer (dated by TCRdb to the late 2010s). Context from the whole study: To find responses to candidate mutation-encoded neoepitopes, the study screened blood T cells from NSCLC patients and isolated neoantigen-specific CD4+ T-cell clones and TCRs. Tumor and non-adjacent lung tissue came from a few patients undergoing curative-intent resections for stage I-III non-small cell lung cancer. Lung adenocarcinoma or squamous cell carcinoma was present in the resected patients, who were aged 60 to 69 at blood donation and were mostly former smokers. Before blood donation, patients had received treatments including platinum chemotherapy, and some received nivolumab or pembrolizumab. The frequency of neoantigen-specific clonotypes in tumor resections, non-adjacent lung and cultured T-cell products was tracked by TCRB deep sequencing.

The full study reports these points: Rather than memory responses to the cancer, some blood-derived responses might reflect cross-reactivity or in vitro priming of naive T cells.

Library creation used the immunoSEQ multiplex PCR assay. Qiagen DNeasy or QIAamp micro DNA kits were used to isolate DNA, and the Adaptive Biotechnology human TCRB sequencing kit was used to sequence TCRB. TCRB libraries were sequenced on an Illumina MiSeq. The study's processing was this. The kit provider's software was used to analyze TCRB sequence data, and Fisher's exact test was used to test clonotype templates for tumor enrichment. In TCRdb, the immuneACCESS table is reduced to in-frame sequences with V and J assigned. These tables do not hold every clone; where another copy was compared, an unresolved V gene accounts for under half, and the others remain unexplained. Clonal size and the V and J genes are those of that table, whereas D and trimming came from the DNA. The table for this sample lists roughly 4,600 clones; roughly 81% of them were counted only once. Approximately 15% of the sample comes from the top ten.

To note about this clone: Its antigen has not been determined. Per-nucleotide qualities are absent, and no much larger clonotype sits a single base away.

The material sequenced was lung tumor tissue. This clonotype was obtained from a man in his 60s with non-small cell lung cancer.

The encoded CDR3 is CASSSPGHLNTGELFF. The nucleotide sequence is TGTGCCAGCAGTTCTCCGGGACACCTGAACACCGGGGAGCTGTTTTTT. The chain joins TRBV28 to TRBJ2-2, and possibly TRBD1, on 6 matching bases. Measured from the cysteine to the phenylalanine, the CDR3 is 16 residues long. Just CDR3 DNA is preserved here, 48 bases in frame from base 1. V sheds 4 bases and J sheds 1 base, leaving 13 bases between their ends. The CDR1 and CDR2 encoded by the germline V gene are MDHEN and SYDVKM.